This T cell receptor beta chain was sequenced in a study of long-term antiretroviral therapy in people with HIV. There are 14 residues in the CDR3. V was pared by 0 bases and J by 9 bases, with 12 bases between. CDR1 is KGHSH and CDR2 is LQKENI in the germline V gene. They ran version v3.0 of the immunoSEQ assay at survey level. The assay was immunoSEQ multiplex PCR, and TCRdb's table has in-frame clones only and misses some. Of 25,000 to 30,000 clones in the sample, 70% to 90% were seen once. The chain combines TRBV18 with TRBJ2-1; possible D gene TRBD1, 6 bases. The specimen comprised unsorted PBMCs, sampled 2.7 years after starting antiretroviral therapy. This TCR was recovered from a man in his forties or fifties with HIV. The CDR3 is CASSPPGQPREQFF. DNA for the CDR3: TGTGCCAGCTCACCACCGGGACAACCACGTGAGCAGTTCTTC.